The entry below describes one T cell receptor beta chain. This specimen belongs to a study of blood T cell repertoires in COVID-19. Whole-study context: Researchers got acute and convalescent COVID-19 samples from the United States, Italy and Spain. T cells, B-cell-depleted T cells, or PBMCs provided the cDNA or gDNA that served as material.

In the study's own analysis: Reference gene primer amplification gave nucleated cell count estimates. Sequencing was performed with immunoSEQ multiplex PCR; in TCRdb, only in-frame clones are kept and a portion is missing. Clone size and V and J calls were adopted from that table, with D and trimming inferred from the DNA. Among 200,000 or so clones listed, more than 75% were seen once. Per the germline V gene, CDR1 is LNHDA and CDR2 is SQIVND (reference sequence). The CDR3 consists of 15 residues. Unmatched junction bases numbered 0, after V lost 4 bases and J lost 1 base. Sequenced: peripheral blood. The V gene is TRBV19, the J gene TRBJ2-2; TRBD2 matches 10 bases. The sequence was collected from a man aged 35 to 55 with active or convalescent COVID-19. The CDR3 here is CASSTSGGNTGELFF. The CDR3 DNA follows: TGTGCCAGTAGTACTAGCGGGGGGAACACCGGGGAGCTGTTTTTT.